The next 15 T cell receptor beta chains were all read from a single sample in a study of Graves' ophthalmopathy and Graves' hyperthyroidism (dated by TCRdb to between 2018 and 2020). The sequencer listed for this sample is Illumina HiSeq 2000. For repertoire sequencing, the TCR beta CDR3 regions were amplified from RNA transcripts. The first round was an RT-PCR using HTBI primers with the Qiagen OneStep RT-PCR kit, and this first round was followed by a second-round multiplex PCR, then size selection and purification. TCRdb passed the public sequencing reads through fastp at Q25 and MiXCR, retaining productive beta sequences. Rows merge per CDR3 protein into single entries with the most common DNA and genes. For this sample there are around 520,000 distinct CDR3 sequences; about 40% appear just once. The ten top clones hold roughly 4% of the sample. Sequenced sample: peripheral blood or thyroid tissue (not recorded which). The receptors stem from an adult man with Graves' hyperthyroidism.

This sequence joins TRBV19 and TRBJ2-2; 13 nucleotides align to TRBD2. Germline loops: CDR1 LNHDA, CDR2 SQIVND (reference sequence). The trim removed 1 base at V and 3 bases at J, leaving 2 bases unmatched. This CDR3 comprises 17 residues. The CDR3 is CASSIVGLAGYTGELFF. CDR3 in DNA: TGTGCCAGTAGTATAGTGGGACTAGCGGGGTACACCGGGGAGCTGTTTTTT.

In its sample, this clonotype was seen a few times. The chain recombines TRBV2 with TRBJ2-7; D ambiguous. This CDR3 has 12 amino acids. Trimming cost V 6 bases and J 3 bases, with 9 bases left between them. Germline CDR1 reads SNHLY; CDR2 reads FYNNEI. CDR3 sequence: CASRGLSYEQYF. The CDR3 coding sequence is TGTGCCAGCAGGGGTTTAAGCTACGAGCAGTACTTC.

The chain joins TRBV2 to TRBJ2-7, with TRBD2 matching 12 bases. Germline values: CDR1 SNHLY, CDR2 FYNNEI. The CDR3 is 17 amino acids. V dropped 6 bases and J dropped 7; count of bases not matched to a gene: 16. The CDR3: CASSDGGLAGIYNEQYF. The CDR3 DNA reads TGTGCCAGCAGCGACGGCGGACTAGCGGGGATCTACAATGAGCAGTACTTC. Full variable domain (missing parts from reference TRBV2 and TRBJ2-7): EPEVTQTPSHQVTQMGQEVILRCVPISNHLYFYWYRQILGQKVEFLVSFYNNEISEKSEIFDDQFSVERPDGSNFTLKIRSTKLEDSAMYFCASSDGGLAGIYNEQYFGPGTRLTVT.

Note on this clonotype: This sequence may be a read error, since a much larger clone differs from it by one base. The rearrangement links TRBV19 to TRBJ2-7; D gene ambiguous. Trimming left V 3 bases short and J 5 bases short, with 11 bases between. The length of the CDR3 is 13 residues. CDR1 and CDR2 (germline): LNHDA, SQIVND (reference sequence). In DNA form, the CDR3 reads TGTGCCAGTAGTATTACGTACTTCCACGAGCAGTACTTC. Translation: CASSITYFHEQYF.

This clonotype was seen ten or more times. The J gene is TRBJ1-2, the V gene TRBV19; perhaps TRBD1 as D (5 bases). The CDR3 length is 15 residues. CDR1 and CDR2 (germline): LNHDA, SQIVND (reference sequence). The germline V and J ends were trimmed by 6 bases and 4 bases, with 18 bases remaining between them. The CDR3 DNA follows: TGTGCCAGTAGCAAGGGGCAGCTCTTCTCCTATGGCTACACCTTC. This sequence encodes CASSKGQLFSYGYTF.

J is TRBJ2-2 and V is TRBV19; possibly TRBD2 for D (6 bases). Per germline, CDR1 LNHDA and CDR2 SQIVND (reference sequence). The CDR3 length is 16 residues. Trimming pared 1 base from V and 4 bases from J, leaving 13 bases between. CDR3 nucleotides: TGTGCCAGTAGTATAGTTTCGGGACTTTTCACCGGGGAGCTGTTTTTT. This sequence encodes CASSIVSGLFTGELFF.

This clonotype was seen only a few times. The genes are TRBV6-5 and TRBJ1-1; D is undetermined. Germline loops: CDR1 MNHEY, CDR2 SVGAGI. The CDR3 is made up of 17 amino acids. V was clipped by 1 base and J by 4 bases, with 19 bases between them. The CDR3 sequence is CASSYFAVKGSGTEAFF. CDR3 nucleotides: TGTGCCAGCAGTTACTTTGCGGTAAAGGGTTCCGGCACTGAAGCTTTCTTT.

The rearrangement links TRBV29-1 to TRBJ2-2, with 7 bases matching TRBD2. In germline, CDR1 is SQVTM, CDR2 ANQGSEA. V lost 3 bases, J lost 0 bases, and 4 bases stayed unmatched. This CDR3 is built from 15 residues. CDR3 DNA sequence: TGCAGCGTTGATTCTAGCGGAGCGAACACCGGGGAGCTGTTTTTT. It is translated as CSVDSSGANTGELFF.

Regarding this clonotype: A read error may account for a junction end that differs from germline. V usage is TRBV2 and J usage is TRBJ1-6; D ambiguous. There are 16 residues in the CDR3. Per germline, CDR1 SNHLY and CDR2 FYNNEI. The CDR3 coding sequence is TGTGCCAGCAGTGATGACCGGAGCTCCTATAATTCACCCCTCCGCTTT. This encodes CASSDDRSSYNSPLRF.

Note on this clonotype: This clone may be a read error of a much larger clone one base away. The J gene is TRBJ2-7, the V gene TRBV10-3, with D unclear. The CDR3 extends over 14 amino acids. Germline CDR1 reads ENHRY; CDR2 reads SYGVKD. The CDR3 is CAISVGVSSYKQYF. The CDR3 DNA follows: TGTGCCATCAGTGTAGGTGTATCCTCCTACAAGCAGTACTTC.

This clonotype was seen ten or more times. This CDR3 reads CASSSASSSYNSPLHF. For the CDR3, the DNA is TGTGCCAGCAGTTCCGCGTCGAGCTCCTATAATTCACCCCTCCACTTT. The chain links TRBV25-1 to TRBJ1-6; unclear D gene. V was pared by 5 bases and J by 0 bases, with 11 bases between. There are 16 residues in the CDR3. The germline V gene encodes CDR1 MGHDK and CDR2 SYGVNS.

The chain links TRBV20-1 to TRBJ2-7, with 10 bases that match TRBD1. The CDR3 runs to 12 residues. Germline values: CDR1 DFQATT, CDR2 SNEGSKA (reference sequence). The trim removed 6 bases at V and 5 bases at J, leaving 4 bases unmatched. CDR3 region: CSALGQGNEQYF. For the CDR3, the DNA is TGCAGTGCCTTGGGACAGGGGAACGAGCAGTACTTC.

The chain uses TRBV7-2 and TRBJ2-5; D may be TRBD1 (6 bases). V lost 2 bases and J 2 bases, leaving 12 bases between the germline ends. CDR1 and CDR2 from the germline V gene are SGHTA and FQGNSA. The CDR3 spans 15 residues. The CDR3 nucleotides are TGTGCCAGCAGCTTATCAGGGGCCCGGCAAGAGACCCAGTACTTC. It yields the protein CASSLSGARQETQYF. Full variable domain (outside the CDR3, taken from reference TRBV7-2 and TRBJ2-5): GAGVSQSPSNKVTEKGKDVELRCDPISGHTALYWYRQSLGQGLEFLIYFQGNSAPDKSGLPSDRFSAERTGGSVSTLTIQRTQQEDSAVYLCASSLSGARQETQYFGPGTRLLVL.

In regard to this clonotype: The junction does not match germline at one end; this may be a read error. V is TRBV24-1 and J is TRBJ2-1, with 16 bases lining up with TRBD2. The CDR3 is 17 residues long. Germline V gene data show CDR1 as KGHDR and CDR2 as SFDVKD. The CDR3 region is CATSKGLAGGTYSEQFF. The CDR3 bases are TGTGCCACCAGTAAGGGACTAGCGGGAGGGACCTACAGTGAGCAGTTCTTC.

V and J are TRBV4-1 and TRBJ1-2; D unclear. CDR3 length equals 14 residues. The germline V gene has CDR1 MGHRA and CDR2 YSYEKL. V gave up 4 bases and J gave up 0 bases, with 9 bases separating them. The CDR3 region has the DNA TGCGCCAGCAGCCGACAAATTACTAACTATGGCTACACCTTC. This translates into CASSRQITNYGYTF.